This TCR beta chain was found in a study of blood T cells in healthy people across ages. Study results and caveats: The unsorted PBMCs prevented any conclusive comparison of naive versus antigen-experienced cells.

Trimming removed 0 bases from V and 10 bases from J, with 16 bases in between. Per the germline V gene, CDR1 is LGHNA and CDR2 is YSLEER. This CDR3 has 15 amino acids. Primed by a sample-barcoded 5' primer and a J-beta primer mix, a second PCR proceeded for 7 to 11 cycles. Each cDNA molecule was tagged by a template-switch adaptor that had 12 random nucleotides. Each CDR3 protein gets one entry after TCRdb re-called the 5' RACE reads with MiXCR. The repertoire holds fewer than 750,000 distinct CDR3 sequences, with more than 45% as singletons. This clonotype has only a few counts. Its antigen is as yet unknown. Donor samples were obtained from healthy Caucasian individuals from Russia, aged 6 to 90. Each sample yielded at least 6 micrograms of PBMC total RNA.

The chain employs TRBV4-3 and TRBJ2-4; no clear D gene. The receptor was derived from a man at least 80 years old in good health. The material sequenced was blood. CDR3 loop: CASSQDIASQRIQYF. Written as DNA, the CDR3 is TGCGCCAGCAGCCAAGATATAGCCAGCCAACGGATTCAGTACTTC.